Sequencing of this T cell receptor beta chain was carried out in a study of T-cell reconstitution after alpha-beta-depleted transplantation in children. Study outcomes and limitations: Expanded clones from the graft, numbering several hundred, reportedly supplied alpha-beta T cells about two months after transplant.

Germline V lookup: CDR1 SQVTM, CDR2 ANQGSEA. Trimming took off 5 bases at V and 4 bases at J, with 23 bases between the two ends. This CDR3 has 17 residues. Worth noting for this clonotype: The antigen remains undetermined.

Researchers prepared the TCRbeta library using unique molecular identifiers, the study reports. TCRdb processed the PCR reads anew with MiXCR; each CDR3 protein has one entry. The repertoire holds 140,000 to 150,000 distinct CDR3 sequences, with about 9% as singletons. The TCR comes from a female patient between 2 and 15 years old who had a stem cell transplant for congenital amegakaryocytic thrombocytopenia, so the T cells may come from the graft donor. This chain connects TRBV29-1 to TRBJ2-2; maybe TRBD1 (6 bases). This material consisted of PBMCs, mostly from graft donor cells, taken 180 days after TCRalphabeta/CD19-depleted stem cell transplant. CDR3: CSVSGTSSSPTTGELFF. CDR3 DNA: TGCAGCGTTTCCGGGACATCTTCTAGTCCGACCACCGGGGAGCTGTTTTTT.